What follows are 5 T cell receptor beta chains derived from one specimen sequenced in a study of cytomegalovirus exposure and HLA in healthy donors. With 60 Vbeta and 13 Jbeta primers, the PCR was carried out. Data came from immunoSEQ multiplex PCR; TCRdb stores just in-frame clones and leaves some out. The sample shows some 180,000 clones, approximately 80% of them seen only once. Sequenced sample: PBMCs. The receptors come from a girl aged 2 to 10 in good health and CMV-seropositive.

The chain combines TRBV11-2 with TRBJ1-3, with D unclear. The germline gives CDR1 SGHAT, CDR2 FQNNGV. The CDR3 spans 15 residues. Trimming cost V 4 bases and J 0 bases, with 10 bases left between them. CDR3 protein: CASSSRESSGNTIYF. In nucleotides, the CDR3 is TGTGCCAGCAGCTCGCGGGAGTCCTCTGGAAACACCATATATTTT. The entire variable domain, with the rest obtained from reference TRBV11-2 and TRBJ1-3, is as follows: EAGVAQSPRYKIIEKRQSVAFWCNPISGHATLYWYQQILGQGPKLLIQFQNNGVVDDSQLPKDRFSAERLKGVDSTLKIQPAKLEDSAVYLCASSSRESSGNTIYFGEGSWLTVV.

Comment on this clone: The junction and the germline gene differ at one end; a read error may be behind it. The chain couples TRBV11-2 to TRBJ2-7; D perhaps matches TRBD2 (6 bases). The CDR3 extends over 13 amino acids. Germline CDR1 reads SGHAT; CDR2 reads FQNNGV. The CDR3 region has the DNA TGTGCCAGCAGCTTAGATCATCGGGGGACCTTATGCTTC. Protein sequence: CASSLDHRGTLCF.

The chain joins TRBV27 to TRBJ1-1, with 7 bases lining up with TRBD1. This CDR3 has 13 residues. V lost 5 bases and J lost 8; bases outside the gene matches: 8. Looked up from germline, CDR1 is MNHEY and CDR2 is SMNVEV (reference sequence). The CDR3 loop is CASSAGQVGEAFF. The CDR3 nucleotides are TGTGCCAGCAGTGCCGGACAGGTTGGGGAAGCTTTCTTT.

The chain employs TRBV4-1 and TRBJ1-1; D may be TRBD1 (6 bases). The CDR3 runs to 16 residues. Trimming shortened V by 0 bases and J by 1 base, and 12 bases separated the two germline ends. Germline CDR1 and CDR2: MGHRA and YSYEKL. The CDR3 region is CASSQDYGRGNTEAFF. CDR3 nucleotide sequence: TGCGCCAGCAGCCAAGATTATGGCAGGGGGAACACTGAAGCTTTCTTT.

The gene calls are TRBV18 and TRBJ1-6; no clear D gene. The V gene's germline CDR1 is KGHSH and CDR2 LQKENI. Trimming removed 1 base from V and 13 bases from J, with 11 bases in between. The CDR3 is made up of 13 amino acids. The CDR3 spells CASSPRGGPPLHF. DNA of the CDR3: TGTGCCAGCTCACCACGCGGCGGCCCCCCCCTCCACTTT.